The 5 T cell receptor beta chains reported below all come from one sample, sequenced in a study of CD8 T cells in Susac syndrome (dated by TCRdb to between 2019 and 2020). Receptors were amplified or captured by the immunoSEQ multiplex PCR assay. RNA was extracted using the RNeasy kit, and roughly 0.5 to 1 microgram was reverse transcribed with random hexamers. The raw public data were reprocessed by TCRdb itself: fastp quality trimming at Q25, MiXCR clonotype calling, in-frame beta chains only. Rows are unified per CDR3 protein, each entry keeping the most common DNA and genes. Across this sample there are over 100,000 distinct CDR3 sequences, with around 95% seen only once. 0.096% of the sample is held by the ten biggest clonotypes. The specimen sequenced was CD4+ T cells from PBMCs. The receptors were gathered from a human donor in good health.

The rearrangement joins TRBV9 to TRBJ2-7; 9 bases agree with TRBD1. J lost 4 bases, V lost 0 bases, and 5 bases had no gene match. The V gene's germline CDR1 is SGDLS and CDR2 YYNGEE. The CDR3 length is 15 residues. This CDR3 reads CASSVETGGNYEQYF. CDR3 sequence (DNA): TGTGCCAGCAGCGTAGAAACAGGGGGCAATTACGAGCAGTACTTC.

The chain couples TRBV12-3 or TRBV12-4 to TRBJ1-3, with D possibly TRBD1 on 5 matching bases. There are 13 residues in the CDR3. Trimming stripped 5 bases from V and 3 bases from J, with 8 bases between. The chain's CDR3 is CASSPGIGNTIYF. The DNA of the CDR3 is TGTGCCAGCAGTCCAGGGATTGGAAACACCATATATTTT.

CDR3 sequence: CASRASGSTGGETQYF. CDR3 nucleotides: TGTGCCAGCAGGGCTAGCGGGAGCACCGGGGGGGAGACCCAGTACTTC. V and J are TRBV7-8 and TRBJ2-5; 10 bases match TRBD2. CDR3 size: 16 residues. Per germline, CDR1 SGHVS and CDR2 FQNEAQ. V shed 6 bases, J shed 5 bases, and the junction held 12 bases outside the gene matches.

The V and J genes are TRBV7-9 and TRBJ2-3, with TRBD1 matching 7 bases. Germline trimming cut 5 bases from V and 1 base from J; bases unmatched to any gene: 6. CDR1 and CDR2 from the germline V gene are SEHNR and FQNEAQ (reference sequence). CDR3 length equals 15 residues. Written as DNA, the CDR3 is TGTGCCAGCAGCCCGTACGGACAGGGCACAGATACGCAGTATTTT. This encodes CASSPYGQGTDTQYF.

The CDR3 reads CASSLGRDNTEAFF. The DNA of the CDR3 is TGTGCCAGCAGCTTAGGCAGGGACAACACTGAAGCTTTCTTT. This rearrangement joins TRBV7-3 to TRBJ1-1; a weak D match, TRBD1 (5 bases). The germline CDR1 and CDR2 sequences are SGHTA and FQGTGA. The V end was cut by 2 bases, the J end by 2 bases, with 9 bases between. The CDR3 spans 14 residues.